This T cell receptor (beta chain) was identified in a study of TIL therapy for anti-PD-1-resistant metastatic lung cancer. The sample's time point: pre-treatment sample, taken before nivolumab and TIL therapy. The CDR3 consists of 15 residues. J gave up 3 bases and V 3 bases, and 5 bases lay outside the gene matches. Germline V lookup: CDR1 SGDLS, CDR2 YYNGEE. Sequencing used immunoSEQ v3. The repertoire was sequenced with immunoSEQ multiplex PCR; TCRdb's copy has only in-frame clones and lacks some. Here the sample spans some 18,000 clones, 80% to 90% being singletons. The sample in question was blood, obtained at baseline. The V gene is TRBV9, the J gene TRBJ1-4; TRBD1 matches 7 bases. The receptor was derived from a person aged 25 to 79 with non-small cell lung cancer. CDR3 sequence (DNA): TGTGCCAGCAGCGCCACAGGGGCAGCTAATGAAAAACTGTTTTTT. Protein product: CASSATGAANEKLFF.